This section outlines one T cell receptor beta chain sequence together with its context. This sample was included in a study of T cell changes during pregnancy in multiple sclerosis. TCRdb's table, derived via immunoSEQ multiplex PCR, lists solely in-frame clones and lacks some. The table has approximately 60,000 clones, roughly 92% seen once. From germline, CDR1 is MNHEY and CDR2 SVGAGI. The CDR3 is made up of 13 amino acids. After removal of 3 bases from V and 5 bases from J, the junction contained 3 bases not matched to a gene. This specimen consisted of CD8+ T cells from peripheral blood mononuclear cells, obtained in the second trimester of pregnancy. This TCR derives from a female donor with multiple sclerosis, enrolled in a pregnancy study. The J gene is TRBJ2-7, the V gene TRBV6-5; 8 bases agree with TRBD2. The CDR3 is CASSYVAGNEQYF. CDR3 sequence (DNA): TGTGCCAGCAGTTATGTAGCGGGAAACGAGCAGTACTTC.